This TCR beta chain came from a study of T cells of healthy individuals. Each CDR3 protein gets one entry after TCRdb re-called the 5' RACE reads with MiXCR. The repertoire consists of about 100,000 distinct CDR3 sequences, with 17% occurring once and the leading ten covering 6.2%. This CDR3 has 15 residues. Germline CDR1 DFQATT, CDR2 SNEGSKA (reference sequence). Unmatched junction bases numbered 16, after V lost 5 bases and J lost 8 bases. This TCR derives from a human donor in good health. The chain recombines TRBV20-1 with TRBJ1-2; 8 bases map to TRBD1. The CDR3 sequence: CSAGRTGRTGGGYTF. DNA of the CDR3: TGCAGTGCTGGGAGGACAGGGCGCACAGGTGGGGGCTACACCTTC.